This T cell receptor (beta chain) emerged from a study of shared clonotypes between healthy human individuals. This CDR3 spans 14 amino acids. CDR1 is MGHDK and CDR2 is SYGVNS in the germline V gene. The ends lost 3 bases at V and 6 bases at J; junction bases unmatched: 3. Produced via immunoSEQ multiplex PCR; TCRdb's table is partial and in-frame only. The table records millions of clones, just over 90% of them present only once. Healthy adults negative for HIV, lacking recent acute infections or vaccinations, served as donors. Sample: naive CD4+ T cells sorted from blood. Subset indicated: CD45RA+ positively selected. J is TRBJ2-3 and V is TRBV25-1; the match to TRBD2 covers 10 bases. The source is a man younger than 35 in good health. CDR3 in amino acids: CASSDSTSGDTQYF. The CDR3 coding sequence is TGTGCCAGCAGTGACTCGACTAGCGGGGATACGCAGTATTTT.